Presented here are 21 T cell receptor beta chains from one specimen sequenced in a study of cytomegalovirus exposure and HLA in healthy donors. PCR used 60 Vbeta primers and 13 Jbeta primers. The method was immunoSEQ multiplex PCR; TCRdb's version includes in-frame clones alone and lacks a portion of them. The table has around 67,000 clones, approximately 80% seen once. Sequenced material: PBMCs. The receptors come from a young man in good health and CMV-seropositive.

J is TRBJ1-2 and V is TRBV4-2; D is perhaps TRBD1 (6 bases). Germline loops: CDR1 LGHNA, CDR2 YNFKEQ. This CDR3 region has 15 residues. V lost 4 bases and J lost 8, with 20 bases in between. The CDR3 spells CASSPSGTGQVGYTF. CDR3 DNA sequence: TGTGCCAGCAGCCCGTCCGGTACAGGGCAAGTCGGCTACACCTTC.

The V and J genes are TRBV7-8 and TRBJ1-2; 8 bases match TRBD1. Germline loops: CDR1 SGHVS, CDR2 FQNEAQ. Trimming removed 3 bases from V and 6 bases from J; junction bases left unmatched: 3. The CDR3 runs 13 residues. The DNA for the CDR3 is TGTGCCAGCAGCTTCGACAGGGGAGATGGCTACACCTTC. Protein: CASSFDRGDGYTF.

This clone was seen once. The chain links TRBV6-1 to TRBJ1-4, with TRBD1 matching 9 bases. With V trimmed by 4 bases and J by 7 bases, 7 bases remained unmatched. The germline CDR1 and CDR2 sequences are MNHNS and SASEGT. The CDR3 consists of 15 residues. The CDR3 region is CASSVGQGQGEKLFF. The CDR3 DNA follows: TGTGCCAGCAGTGTAGGACAGGGGCAAGGTGAAAAACTGTTTTTT.

The CDR3 DNA reads TGTGCCAGCACCCTACGGAACAGGGGGAATGGCTACACCTTC. This encodes CASTLRNRGNGYTF. The chain is built from TRBV11-2 and TRBJ1-2; 8 bases map to TRBD1. With V trimmed by 7 bases and J by 6 bases, 10 bases remained unmatched. Germline V gives CDR1 SGHAT, CDR2 FQNNGV. CDR3 length: 14 residues.

The V gene is TRBV30, the J gene TRBJ1-2; D perhaps matches TRBD1 (6 bases). Germline V lookup: CDR1 GTSNPN, CDR2 SVGIG (reference sequence). V lost 0 bases to trimming and J lost 4 bases, with 12 bases between them. This CDR3 has 14 amino acids. The CDR3 nucleotides read TGTGCCTGGAGTGTCCACAGGGTTCGCTATGGCTACACCTTC. As protein: CAWSVHRVRYGYTF.

V is TRBV5-4 and J is TRBJ2-1; 7 positions match TRBD2. Germline-derived CDR1 and CDR2 are SGHNT and YYREEE (reference sequence). CDR3 length: 13 residues. V shed 4 bases and J 7 bases; nucleotides not matched to a gene: 5. Written as DNA, the CDR3 is TGTGCCAGCAGCGCGGGGGTCGCGAATGAGCAGTTCTTC. Protein product: CASSAGVANEQFF.

This chain connects TRBV5-6 to TRBJ2-7, with D perhaps matching TRBD2 (5 bases). In germline, CDR1 is SGHDT, CDR2 YYEEEE. The CDR3 length is 14 residues. The V end was cut by 3 bases, the J end by 3 bases, with 13 bases between. The CDR3 DNA reads as TGTGCCAGCAGCTCCCGGGGTTTTAGCTACGAGCAGTACTTC. It specifies CASSSRGFSYEQYF.

DNA of the CDR3: TGTGCCAGCAGTGAATCTGGAGGTTGGGAGACCCAGTACTTC. Translation: CASSESGGWETQYF. The chain employs TRBV6-1 and TRBJ2-5; perhaps TRBD2 as D (5 bases). The CDR3 contains 14 residues. Germline values: CDR1 MNHNS, CDR2 SASEGT. Trimming removed 2 bases at V and 5 bases at J, with 12 bases between.

In its sample, this clone was seen once. V usage is TRBV11-2 and J usage is TRBJ1-2, with 10 positions matching TRBD1. Germline assignment: CDR1 SGHAT and CDR2 FQNNGV. This CDR3 has 14 amino acids. V was pared by 4 bases and J by 8 bases, with 7 bases of the junction left unmatched. The CDR3 sequence: CASSSRQGAIGYTF. CDR3 nucleotides: TGTGCCAGCAGCTCAAGACAGGGGGCAATCGGCTACACCTTC.

The rearrangement links TRBV30 to TRBJ1-2, with TRBD1 identical over 8 bases. Losses at the gene ends were 3 bases for V and 6 bases for J; bases not matched to a gene: 3. CDR1 is GTSNPN, CDR2 SVGIG, per germline (reference sequence). The CDR3 covers 12 residues. CDR3 DNA sequence: TGTGCCTGGAGCCAGGGGGCGGATGGCTACACCTTC. Translating gives CAWSQGADGYTF. The full variable domain, its missing parts supplied by reference TRBV30 and TRBJ1-2, is SQTIHQWPATLVQPVGSPLSLECTVEGTSNPNLYWYRQAAGRGLQLLFYSVGIGQISSEVPQNLSASRPQDRQFILSSKKLLLSDSGFYLCAWSQGADGYTFGSGTRLTVV.

The V and J genes are TRBV9 and TRBJ1-6; 10 positions match TRBD1. CDR1 is SGDLS and CDR2 is YYNGEE in the germline V gene. Trimming at V came to 0 bases and at J to 6 bases, leaving 12 bases not matched to a gene. The CDR3 is made up of 19 amino acids. CDR3 amino acids: CASSVDVGGGTGVNSPLHF. The CDR3 DNA reads TGTGCCAGCAGCGTAGACGTAGGGGGGGGGACAGGGGTTAATTCACCCCTCCACTTT.

This chain uses TRBV6-1 with TRBJ2-7; 10 positions match TRBD1. The CDR3 runs 14 residues. J lost 5 bases, V lost 4 bases, and 5 bases had no gene match. Per the germline V gene, CDR1 is MNHNS and CDR2 is SASEGT. CDR3 loop: CASSGTGGVHEQYF. Written as DNA, the CDR3 is TGTGCCAGCAGTGGGACAGGGGGGGTCCACGAGCAGTACTTC.

Details on this clone: The junction departs from germline at one end; a sequencing error may be responsible. The DNA of the CDR3 is TGTGCTAGCAGCTCTAGCGGGGGGGCAGATACGCAGTATTTT. Its protein is CASSSSGGADTQYF. The J gene is TRBJ2-3, the V gene TRBV7-7, with TRBD2 matching over 12 bases. The V gene's germline CDR1 is SSHAT and CDR2 FNYEAQ (reference sequence). This CDR3 has 14 amino acids.

The V call is TRBV11-2, the J call TRBJ1-2; tentative D call: TRBD1 (6 bases). Looked up from germline, CDR1 is SGHAT and CDR2 is FQNNGV. Trimming shortened V by 5 bases and J by 8 bases, and 15 bases separated the two germline ends. The CDR3 extends over 13 amino acids. This CDR3 reads CASSPQGMGGYTF. CDR3 DNA: TGTGCCAGCAGCCCACAGGGAATGGGGGGCTACACCTTC.

This chain links TRBV10-3 with TRBJ2-3, with D possibly TRBD2 on 5 matching bases. Germline V gene lookup returns CDR1 ENHRY and CDR2 SYGVKD. V lost 4 bases and J lost 3, with 5 bases in between. The length of the CDR3 is 12 residues. CDR3 nucleotide sequence: TGTGCCATCAGTGGACTAACAGATACGCAGTATTTT. Its translation: CAISGLTDTQYF.

CDR3 region: CASSVTTSGSYEQYF. The CDR3 DNA reads TGTGCCAGCAGCGTAACGACTAGCGGCTCCTACGAGCAGTACTTC. The chain couples TRBV9 to TRBJ2-7; 9 nucleotides match TRBD2. Looked up from germline, CDR1 is SGDLS and CDR2 is YYNGEE. This CDR3 region has 15 residues. V dropped 1 base and J dropped 0; count of bases not matched to a gene: 2.

The chain links TRBV4-2 to TRBJ1-6; the match to TRBD1 covers 10 bases. Germline CDR1 and CDR2: LGHNA and YNFKEQ. Unmatched junction bases numbered 3, after V lost 1 base and J lost 0 bases. CDR3 length equals 18 residues. The CDR3 region is CASSQGGQGYSYNSPLHF. The CDR3 DNA sequence: TGTGCCAGCAGCCAAGGGGGACAGGGGTACTCCTATAATTCACCCCTCCACTTT.

The chain recombines TRBV2 with TRBJ1-2; 11 nucleotides agree with TRBD1. V gave up 8 bases and J gave up 4 bases; unmatched junction bases: 3. The CDR3 spans 13 residues. Germline V gene data show CDR1 as SNHLY and CDR2 as FYNNEI. CDR3 loop: CASRGQGAYGYTF. The CDR3 DNA reads TGTGCCAGCCGCGGACAGGGGGCCTATGGCTACACCTTC. The full variable domain, its missing parts supplied by reference TRBV2 and TRBJ1-2, is EPEVTQTPSHQVTQMGQEVILRCVPISNHLYFYWYRQILGQKVEFLVSFYNNEISEKSEIFDDQFSVERPDGSNFTLKIRSTKLEDSAMYFCASRGQGAYGYTFGSGTRLTVV.

The chain links TRBV11-3 to TRBJ1-1; TRBD1 matches 8 bases. The junction had 2 bases not matched to a gene; V was cut back by 8 bases and J by 3 bases. The CDR3 totals 12 residues. Germline CDR1 is SGHNT and CDR2 is YENEEA. CDR3 bases: TGTGCCAGCGGACAGGGAGACACTGAAGCTTTCTTT. This codes for CASGQGDTEAFF. The full variable domain, in which reference TRBV11-3 and TRBJ1-1 provide the parts outside the CDR3, is EAGVVQSPRYKIIEKKQPVAFWCNPISGHNTLYWYLQNLGQGPELLIRYENEEAVDDSQLPKDRFSAERLKGVDSTLKIQPAELGDSAVYLCASGQGDTEAFFGQGTRLTVV.

V usage is TRBV6-6 and J usage is TRBJ2-7, with 13 bases fitting TRBD2. The CDR3 spans 15 residues. Germline lookup yields CDR1 MNHNY and CDR2 SVGAGI (reference sequence). V dropped 5 bases and J dropped 6; count of bases not matched to a gene: 7. CDR3 DNA: TGTGCCAGCAGTCCCGGACTAGCGGGAGCCTGCGAGCAGTACTTC. This translates into CASSPGLAGACEQYF.

This chain uses TRBV6-6 with TRBJ2-3, with D perhaps TRBD1 (6 bases). The length of the CDR3 is 14 residues. Germline V CDR1 and CDR2: MNHNY, SVGAGI (reference sequence). V was pared by 2 bases and J by 4 bases, with 10 bases between. The CDR3 nucleotides are TGTGCCAGCAGTTACACAGGGCGGTCAGATACGCAGTATTTT. This gives the protein CASSYTGRSDTQYF.